This T cell receptor (beta chain) was identified in a study of shared clonotypes between healthy human individuals. Clones were read by immunoSEQ multiplex PCR, and TCRdb kept only the in-frame ones, dropping some. The data show some 2,100,000 clones, roughly 91% seen once. The CDR3 extends over 15 amino acids. With 0 bases removed from V and 6 bases from J, the gap between germline ends came to 12 bases. Germline V gives CDR1 SGHTA, CDR2 FQGTGA. Naive CD8 cells comprised CD45RO-negative, CCR7-positively selected cells, excluding terminally differentiated effector memory CD45RA+ cells. The rearrangement links TRBV7-3 to TRBJ2-1; a possible D gene is TRBD2 (6 bases). The receptor comes from a man aged 18 to 30 in good health. Some clones in this sample may be carry-over from other donors' samples. The sample taken for sequencing was naive CD8+ T cells from PBMCs. CDR3 DNA: TGTGCCAGCAGCTTAACCGGGAGTTTTGTCAATGAGCAGTTCTTC. The encoded protein is CASSLTGSFVNEQFF.